The clone carrying this TCR beta chain occurred many times. Its antigen is not known. The sample belongs to a study of identical twins. TCRdb fed the 5' RACE reads into MiXCR, producing one record per CDR3 protein. Of 250,000 to 300,000 distinct CDR3 sequences in the sample, 6.5% to 9.5% were seen once. Whole-study findings and limits: Whereas memory repertoires showed no such difference, abundant cord blood beta clonotypes carried fewer insertions. Findings depended on cross-sectional statistics rather than tracking the same donors.

Per the germline V gene, CDR1 is SGHDN and CDR2 is FVKESK. This CDR3 comprises 14 residues. Trimming took 1 base from V and 5 from J, leaving 9 bases between them. The data also belong to a second study, concerning yellow fever vaccine responses in identical twins.

The chain is built from TRBV14 and TRBJ2-4, with D unclear. The TCR was taken from a woman aged 18-35 years in good health. Source material: CD8+ T cells sorted from blood. CDR3 protein: CASSQAGWENIQYF. The DNA of the CDR3 is TGTGCCAGCAGCCAAGCAGGTTGGGAAAACATTCAGTACTTC.